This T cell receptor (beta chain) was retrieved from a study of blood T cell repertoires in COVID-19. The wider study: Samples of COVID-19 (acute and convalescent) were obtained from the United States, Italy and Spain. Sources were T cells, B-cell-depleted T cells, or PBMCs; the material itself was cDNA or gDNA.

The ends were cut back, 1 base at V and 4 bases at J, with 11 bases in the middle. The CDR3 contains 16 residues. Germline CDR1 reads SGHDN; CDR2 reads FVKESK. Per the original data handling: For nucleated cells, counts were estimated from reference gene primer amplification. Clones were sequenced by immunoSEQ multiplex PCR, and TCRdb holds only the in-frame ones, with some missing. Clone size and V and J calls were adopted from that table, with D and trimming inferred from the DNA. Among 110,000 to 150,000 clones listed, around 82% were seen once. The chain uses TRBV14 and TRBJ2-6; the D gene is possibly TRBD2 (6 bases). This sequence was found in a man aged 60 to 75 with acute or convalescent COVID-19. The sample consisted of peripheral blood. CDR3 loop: CASSQVRGTGANVLTF. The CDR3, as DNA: TGTGCCAGCAGCCAAGTTCGGGGGACCGGGGCCAACGTCCTGACTTTC.